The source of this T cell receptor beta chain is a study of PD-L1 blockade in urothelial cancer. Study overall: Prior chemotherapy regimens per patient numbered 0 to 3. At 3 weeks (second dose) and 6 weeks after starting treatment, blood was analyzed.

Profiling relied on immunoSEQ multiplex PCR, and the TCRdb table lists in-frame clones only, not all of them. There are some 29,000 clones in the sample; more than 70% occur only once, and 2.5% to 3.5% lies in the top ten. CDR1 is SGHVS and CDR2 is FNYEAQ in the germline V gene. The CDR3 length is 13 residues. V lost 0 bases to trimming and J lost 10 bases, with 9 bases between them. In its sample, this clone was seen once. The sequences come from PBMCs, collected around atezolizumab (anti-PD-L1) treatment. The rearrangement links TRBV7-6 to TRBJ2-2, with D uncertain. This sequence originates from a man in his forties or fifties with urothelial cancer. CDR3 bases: TGTGCCAGCAGCTTAGCCTGGAGAGAGGAGCTGTTTTTT. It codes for CASSLAWREELFF.